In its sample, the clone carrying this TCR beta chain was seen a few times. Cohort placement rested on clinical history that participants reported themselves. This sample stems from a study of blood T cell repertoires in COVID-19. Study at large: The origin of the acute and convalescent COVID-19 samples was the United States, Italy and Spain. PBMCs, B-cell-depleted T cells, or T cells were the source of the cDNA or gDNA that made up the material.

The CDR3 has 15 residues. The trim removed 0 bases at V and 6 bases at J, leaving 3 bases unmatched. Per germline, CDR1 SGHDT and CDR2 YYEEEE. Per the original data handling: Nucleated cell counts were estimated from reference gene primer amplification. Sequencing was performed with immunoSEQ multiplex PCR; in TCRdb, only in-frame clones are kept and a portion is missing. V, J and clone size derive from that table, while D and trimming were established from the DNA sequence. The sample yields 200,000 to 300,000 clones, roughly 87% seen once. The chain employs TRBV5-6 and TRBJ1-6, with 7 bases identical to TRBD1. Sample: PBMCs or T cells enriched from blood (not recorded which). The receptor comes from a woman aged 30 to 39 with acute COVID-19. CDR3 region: CASSLEGQSNSPLHF. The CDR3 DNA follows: TGTGCCAGCAGCTTGGAGGGACAGAGTAATTCACCCCTCCACTTT. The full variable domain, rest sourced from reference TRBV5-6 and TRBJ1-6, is DAGVTQSPTHLIKTRGQQVTLRCSPKSGHDTVSWYQQALGQGPQFIFQYYEEEERQRGNFPDRFSGHQFPNYSSELNVNALLLGDSALYLCASSLEGQSNSPLHFGNGTRLTVT.